A selection of T cell receptor beta chains follows, all from one sample in a study of response to subunit inactivated influenza vaccine. TCRdb re-analysed the RT-PCR reads in MiXCR, keeping a single row per CDR3 protein. The data contain about 800,000 distinct CDR3 sequences, over 20% of them singletons. The specimen comprised PBMCs from blood, sampled roughly 5 days after vaccination. The receptors were gathered from a man aged 45-65 years who received an inactivated influenza vaccine. CDR3s include the opening cysteine and the closing phenylalanine or tryptophan. Fields, in order: D gene, V gene, J gene, clone size, CDR3 DNA, CDR3 protein. A D gene is named only where the DNA matches it firmly. Clone size, where shown, is once, few, many, or a class for clones that have expanded.

.	TRBV20-1	TRBJ2-1	few	TGCAGTGCTGATCGGGACGGTCGGGGAGAGCAGTTCTTC	CSADRDGRGEQFF
.	TRBV12-3/TRBV12-4	TRBJ1-6	many	TGTGCCAGCAGTTTCGTGGGTTCACCCCTCCACTTT	CASSFVGSPLHF
.	TRBV20-1	TRBJ2-3	few	TGCAGTGCTAGACCCTTGGCAGGGTTAGCAGATACGCAGTATTTT	CSARPLAGLADTQYF
.	TRBV10-3	TRBJ2-3	.	TGTGCCATCAGGTCGACAGACACAGATACGCAGTATTTT	CAIRSTDTDTQYF
TRBD1	TRBV5-6	TRBJ2-7	.	TGTGCCAGCAGGACTGGGACAGTGGACTACGAGCAGTACTTC	CASRTGTVDYEQYF
.	TRBV5-1	TRBJ2-2	.	TGCGCCAGCAGCTTGGGGGGGCAGAACACCGGGGAGCTGTTTTTT	CASSLGGQNTGELFF
.	TRBV5-1	TRBJ1-5	few	TGCGCCAGCCACCCAGGAACCGTAAGCAATCAGCCCCAGCATTTT	CASHPGTVSNQPQHF
.	TRBV9	TRBJ2-7	.	TGTGCCAGCAGCGTAGGTCCAGGCGCTTCTCACGAGCAGTACTTC	CASSVGPGASHEQYF
.	TRBV10-3	TRBJ1-5	few	TGTGCCATCAGTGGACAGGACAATCAGCCCCAGCATTTT	CAISGQDNQPQHF
.	TRBV29-1	TRBJ2-7	.	TGCAGCGTCCGGAAGTACAGGGAAGGAGCCTACGAGCAGTACTTC	CSVRKYREGAYEQYF
.	TRBV12-3/TRBV12-4	TRBJ2-7	once	TGTGCCAGCAGTTTAGGACAGACCCGCTCCTACGAGCAGTACTTC	CASSLGQTRSYEQYF
.	TRBV27	TRBJ1-2	.	TGTGCCAGCAGTCCGCGGGAGGGGGTAAACTATGGCTACGCCTTC	CASSPREGVNYGYAF
.	TRBV7-9	TRBJ2-3	few	TGTGCCAGCAGCTTTGGAGGGGGCGAGGCAGATACGCAGTATTTT	CASSFGGGEADTQYF
TRBD1	TRBV6-1	TRBJ2-7	few	TGTGCCAGCGGCTGGGACAGGGAGGCCGGAGGGCAGTACTTC	CASGWDREAGGQYF
.	TRBV5-1	TRBJ2-7	once	TGCGGCAGCAGCAGACAGTTTCGCTCCTACGAGCAGTACTTC	CGSSRQFRSYEQYF
.	TRBV7-9	TRBJ1-5	.	TGTGCCAGCAGCTTAGCCGAGGGCAACACCAATCAGCCCCAGCATTTT	CASSLAEGNTNQPQHF
.	TRBV12-3/TRBV12-4	TRBJ1-4	.	TGTGCCAGCCTGGGGGGGCCTAATGAAAAACTGTTTTTT	CASLGGPNEKLFF
.	TRBV12-3/TRBV12-4	TRBJ2-7	.	TGTGCCAGCAGGGGGGGAGGAGGAGGGGAGCAGTACTTC	CASRGGGGGEQYF
TRBD1	TRBV7-2	TRBJ2-1	.	TGTGCCAGCAGCTTAGCGTTCGGGACAGGGGGGCGGAATGAGCAGTTCTTC	CASSLAFGTGGRNEQFF
TRBD1	TRBV4-3	TRBJ2-2	.	TGCGCCAGCAGCCACCTGACAGGGGGAGATCCGAACACCGGGGAGCTGTTTTTT	CASSHLTGGDPNTGELFF
.	TRBV20-1	TRBJ1-6	few	TGCAGTGCCACCGGGACATATAATTCACCCCTCCACTTT	CSATGTYNSPLHF
.	TRBV18	TRBJ2-1	.	TGTGCCAGCTCACCAAAGGGATACAATGAGCAGTTCTTC	CASSPKGYNEQFF
.	TRBV12-3/TRBV12-4	TRBJ2-3	.	TGTGCCAGCAGCCAGACACTTCCAGATACGCAGTATTTT	CASSQTLPDTQYF
TRBD1	TRBV4-3	TRBJ1-2	few	TGCGCCAGCAGCCAAGATGCTAACAGGGGGCTGGTCTATGGCTACACCTTC	CASSQDANRGLVYGYTF
TRBD2	TRBV15	TRBJ2-3	once	TGTGCCACCAGCAGAGGAATGATTAGCGGGCCTAGCACAGATACGCAGTATTTT	CATSRGMISGPSTDTQYF
TRBD2	TRBV5-1	TRBJ2-7	.	TGCGCCAGCAGCTTGGACCTCCTGGCGGGAGAAGGGGAGCAGTACTTC	CASSLDLLAGEGEQYF
.	TRBV19	TRBJ2-7	.	TGTGCCAGTAGCCGCTTATCTGAGTCCTACGAGCAGTACTTC	CASSRLSESYEQYF
TRBD1	TRBV5-1	TRBJ2-1	few	TGCGCCAGCAGCTTAATTACTGGTGGGACAGGGATTGGGAATGAGCAGTTCTTC	CASSLITGGTGIGNEQFF
TRBD2	TRBV5-5	TRBJ2-3	.	TGTGCCAGCAGCTTGGGGGGCGGGGGTAGCGGGCTGGATACGCAGTATTTT	CASSLGGGGSGLDTQYF
TRBD1	TRBV5-1	TRBJ2-2	few	TGCGCCAGCAGCCCAGGGGGAAGCGGGGAGCTGTTTTTT	CASSPGGSGELFF
TRBD2	TRBV28	TRBJ2-3	many	TGTGCCAGCAGTTTGTCGGGACTAATGAGCACAGATACGCAGTATTTT	CASSLSGLMSTDTQYF
TRBD2	TRBV29-1	TRBJ2-5	few	TGCAGCGTAGTGGGACTAGCGGTGTACTTC	CSVVGLAVYF
TRBD1	TRBV12-3/TRBV12-4	TRBJ2-6	.	TGTGCCAGCAGTTTACGACAGGGGTCTGGGGCCAACGTCCTGACTTTC	CASSLRQGSGANVLTF
.	TRBV15	TRBJ1-2	.	TGTGCCACCAGCAGAAATATCCCGGGACCCGCAAGCACTGGCTACACCTTC	CATSRNIPGPASTGYTF
TRBD2	TRBV4-2	TRBJ2-5	.	TGTGCCAGCAGCCCCGTCGGACTAGCGGGGGGTCTCCAAGAGACCCAGTACTTC	CASSPVGLAGGLQETQYF
.	TRBV6-5	TRBJ2-1	.	TGTGCCAGCAGTTACGAATTGCTTGCCTACAATGAGCAGTTCTTC	CASSYELLAYNEQFF
.	TRBV12-3/TRBV12-4	TRBJ2-2	many	TGTGCCAGCAGTTTGGGGGGCCTAGCCCGAGTCACCGGGGAGCTGTTTTTT	CASSLGGLARVTGELFF
TRBD2	TRBV2	TRBJ2-5	.	TGTGCCAGCAGGGGACTAGCGGAGATTCAAGAGACCCAGTACTTC	CASRGLAEIQETQYF
TRBD2	TRBV7-9	TRBJ2-7	.	TGTGCCAGCAGCTTATTGTCACTAGCGGGAGGCGAGCAGTACTTC	CASSLLSLAGGEQYF
TRBD1	TRBV10-3	TRBJ1-1	.	TGTGCCATCAGGCGACAGGGGGCTGGGACTGAAGCTTTCTTT	CAIRRQGAGTEAFF
.	TRBV28	TRBJ2-2	.	TGTGCCAGCAGGGGCGCCGGGGGGGAGCTGTTTTTT	CASRGAGGELFF
TRBD2	TRBV15	TRBJ2-2	.	TGTGCCACCAGCGGATCCTTCCGGGAGGAGGCCGGGGAGCTGTTTTTT	CATSGSFREEAGELFF
.	TRBV12-3/TRBV12-4	TRBJ2-2	.	TGTGCCAGCAGTTGGGGCAGCCCTGACACCGGGGAGCTGTTTTTT	CASSWGSPDTGELFF
.	TRBV13	TRBJ2-6	few	TGTGCCAGCAGCCACGACAGCGAAGCTGGGGCCAACGTCCTGACTTTC	CASSHDSEAGANVLTF
.	TRBV20-1	TRBJ2-7	few	TGCAGTGCTAGATATGATGGAGGGGGATTACACGAGCAGTACTTC	CSARYDGGGLHEQYF